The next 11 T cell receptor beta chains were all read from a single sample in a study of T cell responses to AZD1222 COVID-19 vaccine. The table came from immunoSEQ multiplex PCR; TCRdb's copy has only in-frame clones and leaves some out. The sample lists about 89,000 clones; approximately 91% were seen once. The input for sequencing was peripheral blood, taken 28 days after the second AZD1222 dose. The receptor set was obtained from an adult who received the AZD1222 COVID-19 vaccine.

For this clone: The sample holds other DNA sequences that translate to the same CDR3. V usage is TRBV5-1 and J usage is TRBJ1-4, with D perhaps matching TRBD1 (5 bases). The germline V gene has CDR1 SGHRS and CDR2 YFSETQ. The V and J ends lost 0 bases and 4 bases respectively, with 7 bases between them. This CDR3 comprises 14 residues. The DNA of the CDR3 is TGCGCCAGCAGCTTGGGCCAGGGTAATGAAAAACTGTTTTTT. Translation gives CASSLGQGNEKLFF.

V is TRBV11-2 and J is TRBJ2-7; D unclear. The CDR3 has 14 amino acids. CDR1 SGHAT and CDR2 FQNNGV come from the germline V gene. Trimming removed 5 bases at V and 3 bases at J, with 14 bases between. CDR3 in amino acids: CASSQVGPDYEQYF. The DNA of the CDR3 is TGTGCCAGCAGCCAAGTCGGGCCCGACTACGAGCAGTACTTC.

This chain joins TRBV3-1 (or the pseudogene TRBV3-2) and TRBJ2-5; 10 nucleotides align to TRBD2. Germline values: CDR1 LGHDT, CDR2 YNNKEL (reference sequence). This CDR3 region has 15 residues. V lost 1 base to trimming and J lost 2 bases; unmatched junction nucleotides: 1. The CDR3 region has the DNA TGTGCCAGCAGCCAAGGACTAGCGGGTCAAGAGACCCAGTACTTC. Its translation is CASSQGLAGQETQYF.

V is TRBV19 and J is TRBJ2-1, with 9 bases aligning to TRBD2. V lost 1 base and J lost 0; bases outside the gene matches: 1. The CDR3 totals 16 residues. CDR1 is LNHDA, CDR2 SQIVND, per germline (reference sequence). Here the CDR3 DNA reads TGTGCCAGTAGTATAGCTAGCGGGGTCTCCTACAATGAGCAGTTCTTC. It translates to CASSIASGVSYNEQFF.

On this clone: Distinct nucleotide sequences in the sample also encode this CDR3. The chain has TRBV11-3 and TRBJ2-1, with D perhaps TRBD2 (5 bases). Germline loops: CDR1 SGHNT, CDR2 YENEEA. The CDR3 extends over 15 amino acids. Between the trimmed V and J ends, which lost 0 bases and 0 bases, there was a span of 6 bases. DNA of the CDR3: TGTGCCAGCAGCTTAGATGGGAGCTCCTACAATGAGCAGTTCTTC. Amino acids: CASSLDGSSYNEQFF.

Here the CDR3 DNA reads TGTGCCAGCAGCTTAGGGACAGGGGGGGGGTCACCCCTCCACTTT. Translated: CASSLGTGGGSPLHF. This sequence joins TRBV13 and TRBJ1-6, with TRBD1 identical over 9 bases. Per the germline V gene, CDR1 is PRHDT and CDR2 is FYEKMQ (reference sequence). CDR3 size: 15 residues. V was pared by 0 bases and J by 10 bases, with 4 bases of the junction left unmatched. Based on the CDR3 plus reference TRBV13 and TRBJ1-6, the full variable domain is AAGVIQSPRHLIKEKRETATLKCYPIPRHDTVYWYQQGPGQDPQFLISFYEKMQSDKGSIPDRFSAQQFSDYHSELNMSSLELGDSALYFCASSLGTGGGSPLHFGNGTRLTVT.

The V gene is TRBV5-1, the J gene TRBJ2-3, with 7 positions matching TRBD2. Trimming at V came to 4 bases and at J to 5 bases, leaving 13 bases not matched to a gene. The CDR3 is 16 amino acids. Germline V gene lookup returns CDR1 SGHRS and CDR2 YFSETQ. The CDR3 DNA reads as TGCGCCAGCAGCCCCGGGACTATGGAGGGTGTAGATACGCAGTATTTT. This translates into CASSPGTMEGVDTQYF. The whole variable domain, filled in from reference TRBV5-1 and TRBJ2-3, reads KAGVTQTPRYLIKTRGQQVTLSCSPISGHRSVSWYQQTPGQGLQFLFEYFSETQRNKGNFPGRFSGRQFSNSRSEMNVSTLELGDSALYLCASSPGTMEGVDTQYFGPGTRLTVL.

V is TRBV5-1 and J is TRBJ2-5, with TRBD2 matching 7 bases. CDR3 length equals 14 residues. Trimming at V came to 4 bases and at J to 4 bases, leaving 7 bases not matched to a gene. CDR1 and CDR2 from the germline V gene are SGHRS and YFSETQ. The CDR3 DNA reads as TGCGCCAGCAGCGGGATCGGGGGGTTAGAGACCCAGTACTTC. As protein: CASSGIGGLETQYF.

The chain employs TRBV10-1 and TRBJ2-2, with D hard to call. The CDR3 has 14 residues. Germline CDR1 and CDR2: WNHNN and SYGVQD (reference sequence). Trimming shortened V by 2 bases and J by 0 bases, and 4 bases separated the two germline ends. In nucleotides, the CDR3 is TGCGCCAGCAGTGAGGCAGCGAACACCGGGGAGCTGTTTTTT. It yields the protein CASSEAANTGELFF.

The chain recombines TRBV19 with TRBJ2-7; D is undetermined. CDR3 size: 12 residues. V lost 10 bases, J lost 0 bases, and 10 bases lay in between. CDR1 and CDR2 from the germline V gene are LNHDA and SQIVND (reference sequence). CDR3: CATLGSSYEQYF. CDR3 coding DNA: TGTGCCACCCTGGGATCCTCCTACGAGCAGTACTTC. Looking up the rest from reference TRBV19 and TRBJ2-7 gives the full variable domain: DGGITQSPKYLFRKEGQNVTLSCEQNLNHDAMYWYRQDPGQGLRLIYYSQIVNDFQKGDIAEGYSVSREKKESFPLTVTSAQKNPTAFYLCATLGSSYEQYFGPGTRLTVT.

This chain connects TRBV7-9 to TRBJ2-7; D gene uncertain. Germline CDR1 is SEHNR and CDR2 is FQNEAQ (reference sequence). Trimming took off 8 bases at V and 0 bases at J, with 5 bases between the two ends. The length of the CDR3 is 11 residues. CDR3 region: CASSRSYEQYF. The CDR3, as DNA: TGTGCCAGCTCCCGCTCCTACGAGCAGTACTTC.